The source of this T cell receptor beta chain is a study of T cells expressing NK-cell markers. About the research overall: It was sorted CD3+CD56+NKG2C+, CD3+CD56+NKG2C- and CD3+CD56-NKG2C+ T cells that supplied the TCR beta repertoires. Out of eight donors sequenced, seven tested HCMV-seropositive and the remaining one seronegative. Study results and limitations: In several donors, dominant clonotypes made up roughly 25-60.1% of CD3+CD56-NKG2C+ cells. CD8+ T cells in roughly six donors included dominant NKG2C+ clonotypes at roughly 1.0-7.0%.

To note about this clonotype: What it binds is not known.

TCRdb reprocessed the 5' RACE reads and stores each CDR3 protein as one record, lacking DNA. This sample's table has roughly 450,000 distinct CDR3 sequences. Germline loops: CDR1 SGHTS, CDR2 YDEGEE. The length of the CDR3 is 17 residues. The clonotype was recovered from a woman in her fifties or sixties in good health. Sequenced: blood T cells: a sorted CD56 or NKG2C T cell subset, CD4+ or CD8+ T cells, or bulk PBMC T cells (not recorded which). The chain joins TRBV5-8 to TRBJ2-7; there is no DNA to check the TCRdb D call of TRBD2. The CDR3 loop is CASSFGLAGGPPYEQYF.